The clone carrying this T cell receptor (beta chain) came up many times. These data originate in a study of regulatory T cells in long-lasting Graves disease. Libraries of TCR beta came from iRepertoire HTBI primers plus Arm-PCR of CDR3 regions. In TCRdb, the multiplex PCR reads were re-called with MiXCR into one record per CDR3 protein. The data contain hundreds of thousands of distinct CDR3 sequences, roughly 17% of them singletons. Regarding time point: newly diagnosed GD, antithyroid drugs for less than 3 months. PBMC-extracted RNA yielded the TCR library. Patients with Graves' disease were diagnosed by American Thyroid Association guidelines. This CDR3 spans 14 amino acids. Germline V gene lookup returns CDR1 LGHDT and CDR2 YNNKEL (reference sequence). Trimming stripped 2 bases from V and 10 bases from J, with 14 bases between. This sample also belongs to another study, concerning T cells in Graves' hyperthyroidism and ophthalmopathy.

The material sequenced was peripheral blood mononuclear cells (PBMCs), taken at new diagnosis, from a patient treated with antithyroid drugs. The rearrangement joins TRBV3-1 to TRBJ1-4; D gene ambiguous. The TCR originated in a man between 40 and 49 years old with Graves disease. This CDR3 is CASSQSDNLGKLFF. The CDR3 nucleotides read TGTGCCAGCAGCCAAAGCGACAACTTGGGAAAACTGTTTTTT.